The next 19 T cell receptor beta chains were all read from a single sample in a study of vaccination effects on CD4 cells after COVID-19 (dated by TCRdb to the early 2020s). After roughly 11 days of culture, CD4+ T cells were isolated with the EasySep CD4+ T cell isolation kit. Each participant got two doses of an mRNA SARS-CoV-2 vaccine, either BNT162b2 or mRNA-1273. These TCRs' antigens remain unknown. The library was built by means of the immunoSEQ multiplex PCR assay. The table comes from immuneACCESS by way of TCRdb, which keeps in-frame sequences with V and J called. Part of the clones is missing from these tables; in studies checked, under half for an unresolved V gene and the rest for unknown reasons. This sample gives approximately 61,000 clones in total; approximately 72% of them show up just once. The ten largest clones add up to 4.3% of the sample. Sequenced material: CD4+ T cells from PBMCs cultured without peptide, taken after COVID-19 vaccination. These receptors all stem from a human donor who received a COVID-19 vaccine.

The CDR3 reads CASSHSSGGGHRTDTQYF. In DNA form, the CDR3 reads TGTGCCAGCAGCCATAGTAGCGGGGGGGGACACCGCACAGATACGCAGTATTTT. J is TRBJ2-3 and V is TRBV3-1 (or the pseudogene TRBV3-2), with 11 bases matching TRBD2. Germline lookup yields CDR1 LGHDT and CDR2 YNNKEL (reference sequence). The length of the CDR3 is 18 residues. V shed 3 bases and J 1 base; nucleotides not matched to a gene: 9.

The chain links TRBV28 to TRBJ2-7, with a weak D call TRBD2 (6 bases). CDR3 length equals 17 residues. Germline V gene data show CDR1 as MDHEN and CDR2 as SYDVKM. V lost 5 bases to trimming and J lost 2 bases, with 22 bases between them. The DNA for the CDR3 is TGTGCCAGCAGTCTAACGGGGCTCCGGAGGGTCCCCTACGAGCAGTACTTC. Translated, it gives CASSLTGLRRVPYEQYF. The full variable domain, in which reference TRBV28 and TRBJ2-7 provide the parts outside the CDR3, is DVKVTQSSRYLVKRTGEKVFLECVQDMDHENMFWYRQDPGLGLRLIYFSYDVKMKEKGDIPEGYSVSREKKERFSLILESASTNQTSMYLCASSLTGLRRVPYEQYFGPGTRLTVT.

The V gene is TRBV7-2, the J gene TRBJ2-7, with 10 bases fitting TRBD2. The germline gives CDR1 SGHTA, CDR2 FQGNSA. This CDR3 has 16 amino acids. J gave up 0 bases and V 0 bases, and 2 bases lay outside the gene matches. The CDR3 is CASSLASGGNSYEQYF. CDR3 bases: TGTGCCAGCAGCTTAGCTAGCGGGGGGAACTCCTACGAGCAGTACTTC.

This clone has a handful of counts. The chain links TRBV2 to TRBJ2-7, with D possibly being TRBD1 (5 bases). CDR3 length equals 14 residues. With 7 bases removed from V and 5 bases from J, the gap between germline ends came to 18 bases. Germline CDR1 and CDR2: SNHLY and FYNNEI. In DNA form, the CDR3 reads TGTGCCAGCAACCAGGGCCCGCTTTTGAACGAGCAGTACTTC. It codes for CASNQGPLLNEQYF. The complete variable domain, with remaining parts taken from reference TRBV2 and TRBJ2-7, reads EPEVTQTPSHQVTQMGQEVILRCVPISNHLYFYWYRQILGQKVEFLVSFYNNEISEKSEIFDDQFSVERPDGSNFTLKIRSTKLEDSAMYFCASNQGPLLNEQYFGPGTRLTVT.

The genes are TRBV12-3 or TRBV12-4 and TRBJ1-1; D gene uncertain. V was cut by 6 bases and J by 1 base, with 9 bases left in between. This CDR3 comprises 13 residues. The CDR3 region has the DNA TGTGCCAGCAGCCAGACACCGAACACTGAAGCTTTCTTT. Translated: CASSQTPNTEAFF.

V usage is TRBV24-1 and J usage is TRBJ2-7, with a tentative D call TRBD1 (6 bases). V shed 5 bases and J shed 2 bases, with 15 bases lying between them. Per the germline V gene, CDR1 is KGHDR and CDR2 is SFDVKD. This CDR3 is built from 15 residues. CDR3 region: CATSVVTGQTYEQYF. The CDR3 nucleotides read TGTGCCACCAGTGTCGTAACCGGACAGACCTACGAGCAGTACTTC.

CDR3 nucleotides: TGTGCCATCAGTGAGGCGGGAGAGAGGTACGAGCAGTACTTC. It is translated as CAISEAGERYEQYF. V gene TRBV10-3 combines with J gene TRBJ2-7, with TRBD2 matching 7 bases. CDR1 is ENHRY and CDR2 is SYGVKD in the germline V gene. This CDR3 region has 14 residues. After removal of 2 bases from V and 4 bases from J, the junction contained 5 bases not matched to a gene.

The chain joins TRBV6-2 or TRBV6-3 to TRBJ1-1; weak D call: TRBD1 (5 bases). The germline V gene encodes CDR1 MNHEY and CDR2 SVGEGT. Trimming stripped 5 bases from V and 4 bases from J, with 14 bases between. The CDR3 is made up of 14 amino acids. CDR3 DNA: TGTGCCAGCAGTGAGGGACTGAGGAGCACTGAAGCTTTCTTT. As protein: CASSEGLRSTEAFF.

The chain recombines TRBV4-1 with TRBJ1-1; D call uncertain. The V gene lost 1 base and the J gene lost 0 bases, with 21 bases spanning the gap. CDR3 size: 19 residues. Per germline, CDR1 MGHRA and CDR2 YSYEKL. CDR3 sequence: CASSQGPRYFVGLNTEAFF. DNA for the CDR3: TGCGCCAGCAGCCAAGGGCCCAGGTATTTTGTGGGCTTGAACACTGAAGCTTTCTTT.

This clone was seen only a few times. V and J are TRBV5-8 and TRBJ1-1; 7 nucleotides line up with TRBD1. The CDR3 totals 14 residues. Looked up from germline, CDR1 is SGHTS and CDR2 is YDEGEE. Unmatched junction bases numbered 4, after V lost 0 bases and J lost 5 bases. For the CDR3, the DNA is TGTGCCAGCAGCTTGGACAGGGGAACGACTGAAGCTTTCTTT. Translated: CASSLDRGTTEAFF.

V gene TRBV28 combines with J gene TRBJ2-3, with 11 bases identical to TRBD2. CDR1 and CDR2 from the germline V gene are MDHEN and SYDVKM. CDR3 length: 14 residues. After removal of 7 bases from V and 4 bases from J, the junction contained 4 bases not matched to a gene. CDR3 loop: CASNQLAGADTQYF. The CDR3 DNA reads TGTGCCAGCAATCAACTAGCGGGAGCAGATACGCAGTATTTT. The entire variable domain, with the rest obtained from reference TRBV28 and TRBJ2-3, is as follows: DVKVTQSSRYLVKRTGEKVFLECVQDMDHENMFWYRQDPGLGLRLIYFSYDVKMKEKGDIPEGYSVSREKKERFSLILESASTNQTSMYLCASNQLAGADTQYFGPGTRLTVL.

V usage is TRBV29-1 and J usage is TRBJ1-1, with D maybe TRBD1 (5 bases). V was clipped by 4 bases and J by 6 bases, with 12 bases between them. Germline V gene sequence: CDR1 SQVTM, CDR2 ANQGSEA. The CDR3 extends over 12 amino acids. CDR3 nucleotides: TGCAGCGTTGGTCAGGGTGGCGCTGAAGCTTTCTTT. Residues: CSVGQGGAEAFF.

In nucleotides, the CDR3 is TGTGCCTGGAGTGTCCGGGAAGGGACTGAAGCTTTCTTT. Protein sequence: CAWSVREGTEAFF. This sequence joins TRBV30 and TRBJ1-1, with unresolved D. Trimming pared 0 bases from V and 5 bases from J, leaving 10 bases between. The CDR3 length is 13 residues. In germline, CDR1 is GTSNPN, CDR2 SVGIG (reference sequence).

This sequence joins TRBV9 and TRBJ1-2; maybe TRBD1 (6 bases). V was pared by 0 bases and J by 0 bases, with 9 bases between. The CDR3 loop spans 15 amino acids. The germline V gene encodes CDR1 SGDLS and CDR2 YYNGEE. For the CDR3, the DNA is TGTGCCAGCAGCGTAGGGGGACATCCTAACTATGGCTACACCTTC. This codes for CASSVGGHPNYGYTF.

There are a few counts of this clone. The gene calls are TRBV5-1 and TRBJ1-2, with D possibly matching TRBD1 (5 bases). Germline assignment: CDR1 SGHRS and CDR2 YFSETQ. Trimming removed 0 bases from V and 3 bases from J, with 9 bases in between. CDR3 length: 14 amino acids. The CDR3 region is CASSLEGSDYGYTF. In DNA form, the CDR3 reads TGCGCCAGCAGCTTGGAGGGGAGTGACTATGGCTACACCTTC. The variable domain in full, with the rest retrieved from reference TRBV5-1 and TRBJ1-2, is KAGVTQTPRYLIKTRGQQVTLSCSPISGHRSVSWYQQTPGQGLQFLFEYFSETQRNKGNFPGRFSGRQFSNSRSEMNVSTLELGDSALYLCASSLEGSDYGYTFGSGTRLTVV.

The DNA of the CDR3 is TGTGCCAGCAGTATAAGGCCCGGAGGAACTGAAGCTTTCTTT. Translating gives CASSIRPGGTEAFF. This rearrangement joins TRBV6-5 to TRBJ1-1; D is ambiguous. V was cut by 5 bases and J by 5 bases, with 15 bases left in between. The CDR3 runs to 14 residues. Germline V gene sequence: CDR1 MNHEY, CDR2 SVGAGI.

The V and J genes are TRBV6-5 and TRBJ1-5, with D unclear. The germline V gene has CDR1 MNHEY and CDR2 SVGAGI. Trimming shortened V by 7 bases and J by 5 bases, and 12 bases separated the two germline ends. The CDR3 extends over 13 amino acids. CDR3 DNA: TGTGCCAGCACCCCCGCGACTGATCAGCCCCAGCATTTT. As protein: CASTPATDQPQHF.

CDR3 residues: CASSYGGAYTEAFF. In DNA, the CDR3 is TGTGCCAGCAGTTACGGGGGCGCTTACACTGAAGCTTTCTTT. This chain uses TRBV6-5 with TRBJ1-1, with D tentatively TRBD1 (6 bases). V gave up 2 bases and J gave up 3 bases, with 10 bases separating them. From germline, CDR1 is MNHEY and CDR2 SVGAGI. The CDR3 is made up of 14 amino acids.

The chain links TRBV7-2 to TRBJ2-7; the D is unclear. From germline, CDR1 is SGHTA and CDR2 FQGNSA. V was shortened by 5 bases and J by 2 bases, with 13 bases between the two germline ends. The CDR3 covers 14 residues. CDR3 amino acids: CASSETSIPYEQYF. The CDR3 DNA sequence: TGTGCCAGCAGCGAGACCTCCATCCCCTACGAGCAGTACTTC. Filled out from reference TRBV7-2 and TRBJ2-7, the complete variable domain reads GAGVSQSPSNKVTEKGKDVELRCDPISGHTALYWYRQSLGQGLEFLIYFQGNSAPDKSGLPSDRFSAERTGGSVSTLTIQRTQQEDSAVYLCASSETSIPYEQYFGPGTRLTVT.